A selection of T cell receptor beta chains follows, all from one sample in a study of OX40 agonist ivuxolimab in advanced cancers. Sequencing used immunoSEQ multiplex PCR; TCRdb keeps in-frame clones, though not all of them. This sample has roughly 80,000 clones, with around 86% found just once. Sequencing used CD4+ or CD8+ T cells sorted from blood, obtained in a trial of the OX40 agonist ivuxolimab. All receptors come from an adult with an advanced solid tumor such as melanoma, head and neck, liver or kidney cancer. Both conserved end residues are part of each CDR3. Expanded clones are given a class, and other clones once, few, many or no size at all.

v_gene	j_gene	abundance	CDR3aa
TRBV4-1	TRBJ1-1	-	CASSRGGEVTFF
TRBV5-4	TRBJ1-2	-	CASSADQTDRHTF
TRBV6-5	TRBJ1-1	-	CASIKTGGRDEAFF
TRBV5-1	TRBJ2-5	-	CASSLEGRDVHRETQYF
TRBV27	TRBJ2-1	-	CASSGLAYNEQFF
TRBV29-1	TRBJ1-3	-	CSVAGLGNTIYF
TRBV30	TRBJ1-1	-	CAWIWGRGRNEAFF
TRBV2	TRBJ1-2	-	CASSTRDKINYGYTF
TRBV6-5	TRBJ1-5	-	CASSPGINQPQHF
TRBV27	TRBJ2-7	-	CASSGPGTSGRISYEQYF
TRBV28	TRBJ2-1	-	CASREGQEWYNEQFF
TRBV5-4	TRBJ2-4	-	CASSQDGTSGDKNIQYF
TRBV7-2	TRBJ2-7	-	CASSRFQGVSSYEQYF
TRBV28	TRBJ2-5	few	CASSLETVQETQYF
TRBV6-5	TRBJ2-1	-	CASSYSGGSEQFF
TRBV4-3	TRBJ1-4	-	CASSRGQGKLFF
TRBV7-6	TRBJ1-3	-	CASSLRKQGNTIYF
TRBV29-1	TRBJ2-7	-	CSVGQVTYEQYF
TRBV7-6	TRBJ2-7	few	CASSLAGSEQYF
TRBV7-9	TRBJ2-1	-	CASTIQGNPLMRNNEQFF
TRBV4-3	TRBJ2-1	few	CASSQEGTRSHEQFF
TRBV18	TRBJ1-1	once	CASSGGAANTEAFF
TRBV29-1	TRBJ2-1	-	CSVGEVGLAGSEQFF
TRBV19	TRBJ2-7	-	CASSIVGVLNEQYF
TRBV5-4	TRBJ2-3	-	CASSRMGSRTDTQYF
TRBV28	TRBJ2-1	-	CASSPDRGSYNEQFF
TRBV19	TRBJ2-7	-	CASSIAGYEQYF
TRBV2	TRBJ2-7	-	CASSDWQGAYEQYF
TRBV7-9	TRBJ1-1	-	CASKQGQTEAFF
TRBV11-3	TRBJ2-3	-	CASSPTASTDTQYF
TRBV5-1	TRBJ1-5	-	CASSFQGDQPQHF
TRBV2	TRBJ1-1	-	CASLSYGGFKGTEAFF
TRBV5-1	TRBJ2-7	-	CASSPRTGTYEQYF
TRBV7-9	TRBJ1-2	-	CASIGSNYGYTF
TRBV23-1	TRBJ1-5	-	CASSQRLGAPSNQPQHF
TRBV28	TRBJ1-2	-	CASSLTGYGYTF
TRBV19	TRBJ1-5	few	CASSMGRPYSNQPQHF
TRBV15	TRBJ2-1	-	CATSRGSGVGGEQFF
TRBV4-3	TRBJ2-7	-	CASSPVGSSYEQYF
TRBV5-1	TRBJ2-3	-	CASSLGGPDTQYF
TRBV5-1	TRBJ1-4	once	CASSPDGTTNEKLFF
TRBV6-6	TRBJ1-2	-	CASSGRNYGYTF
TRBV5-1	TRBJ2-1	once	CATSKGQGNYNEQFF
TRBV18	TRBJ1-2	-	CASSPSQGLYGYTF
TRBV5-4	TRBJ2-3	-	CASSLPGKSSTDTQYF
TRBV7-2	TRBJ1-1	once	CASSLTGYSEAFF
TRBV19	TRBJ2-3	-	CASSIGQAEGTDTQYF